This passage covers 27 T cell receptor beta chains from one sample sequenced in a study of blood T cells in healthy people across ages. PCR was performed a second time for about 7 to 12 cycles using a sample-barcoded 5' primer and a J-beta primer mix. MiXCR was run by TCRdb on the 5' RACE reads, yielding one entry per CDR3 protein. The sample carries some 1.7 million distinct CDR3 sequences, about 28% recorded once. The sequenced material came from blood. These receptors were collected from a woman aged 25 to 45 in good health.

The chain is built from TRBV12-3 or TRBV12-4 and TRBJ2-5, with D unclear. CDR3 length: 13 residues. Trimming stripped 5 bases from V and 4 bases from J, with 11 bases between. CDR3 sequence (DNA): TGTGCCAGCAGTGGCTCTATCCGAGAGACCCAGTACTTC. The encoded protein is CASSGSIRETQYF.

This clonotype was seen more than once but under ten times. J is TRBJ2-3 and V is TRBV5-1, with a tentative D call TRBD1 (5 bases). The germline gives CDR1 SGHRS, CDR2 YFSETQ. The V gene lost 7 bases and the J gene lost 2 bases, with 14 bases spanning the gap. This CDR3 comprises 14 residues. CDR3 nucleotides: TGCGCCAGCGGATCAGGGTCGGTCACAGATACGCAGTATTTT. Amino acids: CASGSGSVTDTQYF.

This clonotype was picked up a small number of times. The V call is TRBV10-3, the J call TRBJ2-7; TRBD2 agrees at 10 bases. Losses at the gene ends were 0 bases for V and 7 bases for J; bases not matched to a gene: 6. Germline values: CDR1 ENHRY, CDR2 SYGVKD. The CDR3 runs to 15 residues. The DNA for the CDR3 is TGTGCCATCAGTGAGTCGAGCGGGGGGGCTGAGGAGCAGTACTTC. It codes for CAISESSGGAEEQYF.

This clonotype has only a few counts. The rearrangement uses TRBV29-1 and TRBJ2-5, with TRBD2 identical over 9 bases. The CDR3 spans 19 residues. Looked up from germline, CDR1 is SQVTM and CDR2 is ANQGSEA. V was clipped by 3 bases and J by 5 bases; unmatched bases: 22. The CDR3 reads CSVDALPSLRRGGAETQYF. The CDR3 coding sequence is TGCAGCGTTGACGCTCTACCAAGTCTACGCCGCGGGGGGGCTGAGACCCAGTACTTC.

At least ten counts were recorded for this clonotype. The J gene is TRBJ2-5, the V gene TRBV11-2; maybe TRBD2 (5 bases). The CDR3 runs 13 residues. Germline CDR1 reads SGHAT; CDR2 reads FQNNGV. The V end was cut by 1 base, the J end by 6 bases, with 9 bases between. The CDR3 loop is CASSLVARQTQYF. DNA for the CDR3: TGTGCCAGCAGCTTAGTAGCGAGACAGACCCAGTACTTC.

This chain links TRBV5-4 with TRBJ2-5; D possibly corresponds to TRBD2 (5 bases). This CDR3 spans 14 amino acids. V was cut by 0 bases and J by 4 bases, with 10 bases left in between. The V gene's germline CDR1 is SGHNT and CDR2 YYREEE (reference sequence). CDR3 amino acids: CASSLERVGETQYF. CDR3 sequence (DNA): TGTGCCAGCAGCTTGGAGAGGGTGGGAGAGACCCAGTACTTC.

The chain links TRBV15 to TRBJ2-3, with 8 bases fitting TRBD2. This CDR3 has 15 amino acids. Per germline, CDR1 LNHNV and CDR2 YYDKDF (reference sequence). J gave up 6 bases and V 0 bases, and 5 bases lay outside the gene matches. CDR3 region: CATSRELRGADTQYF. The CDR3 DNA is TGTGCCACCAGCAGAGAGTTGCGGGGGGCGGATACGCAGTATTTT. Filled out from reference TRBV15 and TRBJ2-3, the complete variable domain reads DAMVIQNPRYQVTQFGKPVTLSCSQTLNHNVMYWYQQKSSQAPKLLFHYYDKDFNNEADTPDNFQSRRPNTSFCFLDIRSPGLGDTAMYLCATSRELRGADTQYFGPGTRLTVL.

This clonotype was recorded at least ten times. The rearrangement joins TRBV5-1 to TRBJ2-1; 10 bases are a match to TRBD1. The CDR3 is 14 amino acids. Germline loops: CDR1 SGHRS, CDR2 YFSETQ. V lost 4 bases to trimming and J lost 8 bases; unmatched junction nucleotides: 6. The CDR3 nucleotides are TGCGCCAGCAGCCCCGGGACAGGGGAATATGAGCAGTTCTTC. Protein product: CASSPGTGEYEQFF.

The chain has TRBV6-5 and TRBJ2-1; 7 nucleotides align to TRBD1. Trimming at V came to 6 bases and at J to 6 bases, leaving 8 bases not matched to a gene. The CDR3 is 14 residues long. Per the germline V gene, CDR1 is MNHEY and CDR2 is SVGAGI. CDR3 DNA: TGTGCCAGCAGCCCCGGGACAGAGTCCAATGAGCAGTTCTTC. This encodes CASSPGTESNEQFF.

This clonotype showed up many times. The chain recombines TRBV7-2 with TRBJ1-1, with 9 bases lining up with TRBD1. J gave up 5 bases and V 6 bases, and 10 bases lay outside the gene matches. This CDR3 has 15 amino acids. The germline gives CDR1 SGHTA, CDR2 FQGNSA. The CDR3 spells CASRSGTGRNTEAFF. CDR3 coding DNA: TGTGCCAGCAGGTCCGGGACAGGGAGAAATACTGAAGCTTTCTTT.

V gene TRBV10-1 combines with J gene TRBJ1-5; D remains ambiguous. The germline V gene encodes CDR1 WNHNN and CDR2 SYGVQD (reference sequence). Trimming took 9 bases from V and 6 from J, leaving 15 bases between them. This CDR3 is 13 amino acids long. The CDR3 reads CASSQFSSQPQHF. The CDR3 region has the DNA TGCGCCAGTAGCCAATTCTCAAGTCAGCCCCAGCATTTT.

The sample holds a few counts of this clonotype. This chain joins TRBV6-4 and TRBJ2-2; D perhaps matches TRBD1 (7 bases). V lost 3 bases to trimming and J lost 3 bases, with 14 bases between them. This CDR3 comprises 16 residues. Germline assignment: CDR1 MRHNA and CDR2 SNTAGT. The CDR3 DNA sequence: TGTGCCAGCAGTGATGTGGGACAGCGGGACACCGGGGAGCTGTTTTTT. Translated: CASSDVGQRDTGELFF.

In its sample, this clonotype was seen a few times. This chain links TRBV7-9 with TRBJ2-5; D possibly corresponds to TRBD2 (6 bases). V shed 10 bases and J shed 13 bases, with 25 bases lying between them. CDR3 length equals 13 residues. The V gene's germline CDR1 is SEHNR and CDR2 FQNEAQ (reference sequence). The CDR3 loop is CAITKSAGTHTYF. The CDR3 DNA is TGTGCCATCACCAAATCAGCCGGGACTCACACGTACTTC.

The CDR3 nucleotides are TGTGCCAGCAGTTGGACTAGCAGGGAAGAGACCCAGTACTTC. Its protein is CASSWTSREETQYF. The chain carries TRBV2 and TRBJ2-5; 8 positions agree with TRBD2. The germline gives CDR1 SNHLY, CDR2 FYNNEI. After removal of 5 bases from V and 3 bases from J, the junction contained 5 bases not matched to a gene. The CDR3 runs to 14 residues.

This clonotype turned up a few times. The V and J genes are TRBV11-1 and TRBJ1-2; 7 nucleotides align to TRBD1. This CDR3 contains 15 residues. Germline CDR1 reads SGHAT; CDR2 reads FQDESV (reference sequence). Losses at the gene ends were 4 bases for V and 2 bases for J; bases not matched to a gene: 7. CDR3 in amino acids: CASSSGTALNYGYTF. The CDR3 DNA sequence: TGTGCCAGCAGCTCCGGGACAGCTTTAAACTATGGCTACACCTTC.

The chain has TRBV18 and TRBJ2-4; D is possibly TRBD1 (5 bases). Germline values: CDR1 KGHSH, CDR2 LQKENI. This CDR3 has 14 residues. The V end lost 3 bases, the J end lost 13 bases, and 19 bases lay between the germline ends. CDR3 sequence (DNA): TGTGCCAGCTCACCGGGGCTAACGACCGATGAGCAGTACTTC. Amino acids: CASSPGLTTDEQYF.

In this sample, this clonotype turned up a few times. This chain uses TRBV15 with TRBJ2-3; TRBD1 agrees at 9 bases. The J segment lost 1 base and the V segment lost 5 bases, leaving 10 bases of the junction unmatched. This CDR3 has 17 residues. Germline CDR1 LNHNV, CDR2 YYDKDF (reference sequence). DNA for the CDR3: TGTGCCACCAGCGGACTTCCGGGACAGGGCCGCACAGATACGCAGTATTTT. Translated: CATSGLPGQGRTDTQYF.

This clonotype was seen a few times. The V gene is TRBV12-3 or TRBV12-4, the J gene TRBJ1-6, with TRBD1 identical over 9 bases. J was trimmed by 8 bases and V by 6 bases; bases with no gene match: 5. CDR3 length: 14 amino acids. CDR3 region: CASRKTGGDSPLHF. The CDR3 nucleotides read TGTGCCAGCAGGAAGACAGGGGGTGATTCACCCCTCCACTTT.

This clonotype has at least ten counts. This rearrangement joins TRBV12-3 or TRBV12-4 to TRBJ2-1; 8 bases match TRBD2. V lost 4 bases and J lost 9; bases outside the gene matches: 11. This CDR3 comprises 15 residues. CDR3 in DNA: TGTGCCAGCAGTTCAGGGCTAGCGGGTGGAGGTGAGCAGTTCTTC. Its translation is CASSSGLAGGGEQFF.

V and J are TRBV29-1 and TRBJ2-1; possible D gene TRBD2, 6 bases. The germline V gene has CDR1 SQVTM and CDR2 ANQGSEA. V lost 6 bases, J lost 2 bases, and 20 bases lay in between. The CDR3 length is 16 residues. CDR3 sequence: CSVGGITRGAYNEQFF. The CDR3 DNA sequence: TGCAGCGTGGGGGGAATTACTAGGGGAGCCTACAATGAGCAGTTCTTC.

In its sample, this clonotype was seen a few times. This chain joins TRBV20-1 and TRBJ2-3; D not certain. Between the trimmed V and J ends, which lost 5 bases and 5 bases, there was a span of 20 bases. The CDR3 sequence is 15 residues long. Germline V gene data show CDR1 as DFQATT and CDR2 as SNEGSKA (reference sequence). CDR3 DNA: TGCAGTGCTCCCCGGGCTAAAGAACCCCGAGATACGCAGTATTTT. Its protein product is CSAPRAKEPRDTQYF.

In DNA, the CDR3 is TGTGCCATCAGGGGGACATCGAACACTGAAGCTTTCTTT. Protein product: CAIRGTSNTEAFF. This sequence joins TRBV10-3 and TRBJ1-1; D perhaps matches TRBD1 (6 bases). Germline V gives CDR1 ENHRY, CDR2 SYGVKD. The length of the CDR3 is 13 residues. Trimming left V 6 bases short and J 1 base short, with 9 bases between.

There are many counts of this clonotype. The rearrangement uses TRBV5-1 and TRBJ2-1, with D perhaps matching TRBD1 (5 bases). From germline, CDR1 is SGHRS and CDR2 YFSETQ. The CDR3 runs to 12 residues. V was pared by 8 bases and J by 3 bases, with 9 bases between. The CDR3 loop is CASSTDYNEQFF. CDR3 in DNA: TGCGCCAGTTCGACAGACTACAATGAGCAGTTCTTC.

This chain links TRBV5-5 with TRBJ2-7; 10 positions agree with TRBD1. Per germline, CDR1 SGHKS and CDR2 YYEKEE (reference sequence). The V and J ends lost 3 bases and 3 bases, in that order; junction bases with no gene match: 9. The length of the CDR3 is 16 residues. DNA of the CDR3: TGTGCCAGCAGCTATACCGGGACAGGGGAAAACTACGAGCAGTACTTC. Translated, it gives CASSYTGTGENYEQYF.

This clonotype was counted many times. V is TRBV29-1 and J is TRBJ1-6; tentative D call: TRBD1 (5 bases). The CDR3 has 13 residues. The germline V and J ends were trimmed by 5 bases and 3 bases, with 8 bases remaining between them. The germline V gene has CDR1 SQVTM and CDR2 ANQGSEA. CDR3 residues: CSVQDNYNSPLHF. CDR3 in DNA: TGCAGCGTTCAGGACAACTATAATTCACCCCTCCACTTT. The full variable domain, with the rest looked up from reference TRBV29-1 and TRBJ1-6, is SAVISQKPSRDICQRGTSLTIQCQVDSQVTMMFWYRQQPGQSLTLIATANQGSEATYESGFVIDKFPISRPNLTFSTLTVSNMSPEDSSIYLCSVQDNYNSPLHFGNGTRLTVT.

This clonotype was seen at least ten times. This chain links TRBV20-1 with TRBJ2-1; the match to TRBD2 covers 9 bases. The CDR3 loop spans 14 amino acids. The V and J ends lost 5 bases and 6 bases, in that order; junction bases with no gene match: 8. Per germline, CDR1 DFQATT and CDR2 SNEGSKA (reference sequence). The CDR3 region has the DNA TGCAGTGCTTTGGGACGGCGGGGGGGCAATGAGCAGTTCTTC. Translated: CSALGRRGGNEQFF.

This clonotype was seen repeatedly, ten times or more. J is TRBJ2-4 and V is TRBV3-1; D perhaps matches TRBD1 (7 bases). The CDR3 sequence is 16 residues long. V was trimmed by 4 bases and J by 1 base, leaving 14 bases between them. Per germline, CDR1 LGHDT and CDR2 YNNKEL (reference sequence). In DNA form, the CDR3 reads TGTGCCAGCAGCCGAACAGGGGCGGGGGCCAAAAACATTCAGTACTTC. Protein sequence: CASSRTGAGAKNIQYF.